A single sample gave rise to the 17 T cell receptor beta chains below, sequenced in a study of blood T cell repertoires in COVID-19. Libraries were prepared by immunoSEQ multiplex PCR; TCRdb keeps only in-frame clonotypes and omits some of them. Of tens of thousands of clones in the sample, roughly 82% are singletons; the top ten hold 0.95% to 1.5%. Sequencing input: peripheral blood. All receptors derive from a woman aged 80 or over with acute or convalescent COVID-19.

CDR3 nucleotides: TGTGCCAGTAGTGAGCCGGGACAGGGGGACTATGGCTACACCTTC. It yields the protein CASSEPGQGDYGYTF. V is TRBV19 and J is TRBJ1-2, with 11 bases lining up with TRBD1. Trimming at V came to 5 bases and at J to 3 bases, leaving 5 bases not matched to a gene. CDR1 and CDR2 from the germline V gene are LNHDA and SQIVND (reference sequence). CDR3 length: 15 residues.

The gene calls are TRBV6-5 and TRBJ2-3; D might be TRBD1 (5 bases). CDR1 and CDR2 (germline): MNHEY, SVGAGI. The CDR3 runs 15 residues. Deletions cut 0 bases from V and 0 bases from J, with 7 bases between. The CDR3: CASSYSTDSTDTQYF. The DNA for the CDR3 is TGTGCCAGCAGTTACTCGACAGACAGCACAGATACGCAGTATTTT.

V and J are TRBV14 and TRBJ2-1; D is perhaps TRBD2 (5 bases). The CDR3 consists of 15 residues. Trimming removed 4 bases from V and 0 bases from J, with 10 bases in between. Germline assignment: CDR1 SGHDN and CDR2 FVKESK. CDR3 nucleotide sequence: TGTGCCAGCAGCCGGGCTCGGGGCTCCTACAATGAGCAGTTCTTC. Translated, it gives CASSRARGSYNEQFF.

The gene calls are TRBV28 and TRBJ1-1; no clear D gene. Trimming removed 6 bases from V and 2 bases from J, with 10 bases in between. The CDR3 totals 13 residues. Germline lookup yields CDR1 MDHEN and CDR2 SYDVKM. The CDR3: CASRPPGNTEAFF. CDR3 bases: TGTGCCAGCAGGCCCCCAGGAAACACTGAAGCTTTCTTT.

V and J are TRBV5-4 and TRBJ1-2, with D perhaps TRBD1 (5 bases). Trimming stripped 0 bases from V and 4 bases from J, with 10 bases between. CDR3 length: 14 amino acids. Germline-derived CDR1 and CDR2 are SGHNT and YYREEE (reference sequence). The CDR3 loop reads CASSLAGTGYGYTF. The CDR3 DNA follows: TGTGCCAGCAGCTTGGCCGGCACAGGCTATGGCTACACCTTC.

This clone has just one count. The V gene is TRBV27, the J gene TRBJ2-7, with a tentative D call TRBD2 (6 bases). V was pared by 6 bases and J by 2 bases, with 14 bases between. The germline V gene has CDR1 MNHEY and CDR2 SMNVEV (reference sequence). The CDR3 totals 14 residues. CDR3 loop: CASSSGVPPYEQYF. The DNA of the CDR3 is TGTGCCAGCAGCTCGGGAGTACCCCCCTACGAGCAGTACTTC.

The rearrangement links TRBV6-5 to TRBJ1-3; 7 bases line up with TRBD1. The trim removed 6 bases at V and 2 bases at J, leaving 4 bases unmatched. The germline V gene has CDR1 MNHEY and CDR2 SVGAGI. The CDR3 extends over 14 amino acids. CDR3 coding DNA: TGTGCCAGCAGGACCACAGGGGCTGGAAACACCATATATTTT. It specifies CASRTTGAGNTIYF.

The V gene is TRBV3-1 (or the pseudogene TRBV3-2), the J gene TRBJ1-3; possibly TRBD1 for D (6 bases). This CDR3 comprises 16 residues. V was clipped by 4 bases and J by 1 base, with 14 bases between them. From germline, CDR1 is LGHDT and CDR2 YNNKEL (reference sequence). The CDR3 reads CASSPDLGASGNTIYF. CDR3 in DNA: TGTGCCAGCAGCCCCGATTTGGGGGCTTCTGGAAACACCATATATTTT.

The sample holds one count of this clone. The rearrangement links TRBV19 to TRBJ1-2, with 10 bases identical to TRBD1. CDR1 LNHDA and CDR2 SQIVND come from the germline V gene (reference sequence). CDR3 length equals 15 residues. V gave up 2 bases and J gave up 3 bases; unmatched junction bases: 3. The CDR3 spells CASSIRQGAHYGYTF. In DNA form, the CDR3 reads TGTGCCAGTAGTATAAGACAGGGGGCCCACTATGGCTACACCTTC.

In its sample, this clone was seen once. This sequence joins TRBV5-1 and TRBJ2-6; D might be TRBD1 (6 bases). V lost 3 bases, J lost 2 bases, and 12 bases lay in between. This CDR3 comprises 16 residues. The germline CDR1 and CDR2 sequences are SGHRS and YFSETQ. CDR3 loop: CASSSPGVAGANVLTF. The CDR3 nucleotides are TGCGCCAGCAGCTCTCCAGGGGTAGCTGGGGCCAACGTCCTGACTTTC.

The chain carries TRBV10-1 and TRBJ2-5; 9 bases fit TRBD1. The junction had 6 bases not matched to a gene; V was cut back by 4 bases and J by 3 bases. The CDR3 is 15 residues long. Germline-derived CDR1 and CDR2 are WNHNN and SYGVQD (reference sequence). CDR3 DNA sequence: TGCGCCAGCAGTGGGAAGGGACAGGGAGAAGAGACCCAGTACTTC. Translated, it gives CASSGKGQGEETQYF.

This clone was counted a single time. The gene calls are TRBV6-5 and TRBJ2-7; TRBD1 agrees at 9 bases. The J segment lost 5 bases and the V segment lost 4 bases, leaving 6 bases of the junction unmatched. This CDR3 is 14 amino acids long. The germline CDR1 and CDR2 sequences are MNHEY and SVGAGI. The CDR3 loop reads CASSFRQGDHEQYF. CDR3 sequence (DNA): TGTGCCAGCAGTTTTCGACAGGGGGATCACGAGCAGTACTTC.

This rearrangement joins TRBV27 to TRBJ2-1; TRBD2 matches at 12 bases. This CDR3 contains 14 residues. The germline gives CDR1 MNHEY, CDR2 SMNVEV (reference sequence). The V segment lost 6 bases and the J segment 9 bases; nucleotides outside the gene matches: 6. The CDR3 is CASSPLAGGTEQFF. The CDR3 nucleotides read TGTGCCAGCAGCCCACTAGCGGGGGGTACTGAGCAGTTCTTC.

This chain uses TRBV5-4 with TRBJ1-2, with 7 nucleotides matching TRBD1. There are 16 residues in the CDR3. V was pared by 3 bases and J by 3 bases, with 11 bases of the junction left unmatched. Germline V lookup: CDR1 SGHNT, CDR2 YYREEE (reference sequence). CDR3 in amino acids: CASSSRTGPNYYGYTF. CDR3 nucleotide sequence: TGTGCCAGCAGCTCCCGGACAGGACCTAACTACTATGGCTACACCTTC.

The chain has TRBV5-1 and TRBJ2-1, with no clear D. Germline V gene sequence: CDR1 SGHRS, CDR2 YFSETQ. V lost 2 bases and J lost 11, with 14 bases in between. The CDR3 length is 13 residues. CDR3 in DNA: TGCGCCAGCAGCTTTCCCCCTCTAGGCCAGCAGTTCTTC. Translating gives CASSFPPLGQQFF.

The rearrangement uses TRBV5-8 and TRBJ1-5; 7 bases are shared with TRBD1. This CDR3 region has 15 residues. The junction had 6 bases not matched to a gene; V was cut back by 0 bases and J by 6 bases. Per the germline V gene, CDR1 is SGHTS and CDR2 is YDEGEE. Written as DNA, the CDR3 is TGTGCCAGCAGCTTGGGGTCAGGGGGACTTCAGCCCCAGCATTTT. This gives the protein CASSLGSGGLQPQHF.

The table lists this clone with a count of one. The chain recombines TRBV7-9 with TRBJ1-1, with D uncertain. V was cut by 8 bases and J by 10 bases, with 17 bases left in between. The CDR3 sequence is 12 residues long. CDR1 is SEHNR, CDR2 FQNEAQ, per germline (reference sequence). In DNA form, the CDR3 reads TGTGCCAGCTCCGAGGCGGGCGGGGTAGCTTTCTTT. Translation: CASSEAGGVAFF. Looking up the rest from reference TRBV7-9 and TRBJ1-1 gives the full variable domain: DTGVSQNPRHKITKRGQNVTFRCDPISEHNRLYWYRQTLGQGPEFLTYFQNEAQLEKSRLLSDRFSAERPKGSFSTLEIQRTEQGDSAMYLCASSEAGGVAFFGQGTRLTVV.